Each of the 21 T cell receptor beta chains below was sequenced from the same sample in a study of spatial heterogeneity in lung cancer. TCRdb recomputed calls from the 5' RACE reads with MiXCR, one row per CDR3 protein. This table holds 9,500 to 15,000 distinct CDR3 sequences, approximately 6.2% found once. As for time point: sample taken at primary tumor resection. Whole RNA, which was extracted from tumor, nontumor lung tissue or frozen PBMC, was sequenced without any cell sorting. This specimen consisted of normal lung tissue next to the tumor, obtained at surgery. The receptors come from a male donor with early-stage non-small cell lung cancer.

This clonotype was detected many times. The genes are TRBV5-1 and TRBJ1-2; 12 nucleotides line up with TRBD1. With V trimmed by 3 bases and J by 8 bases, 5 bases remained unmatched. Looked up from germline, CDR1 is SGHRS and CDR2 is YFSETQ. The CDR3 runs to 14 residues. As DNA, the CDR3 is TGCGCCAGCAGCTCCGGGACAGGGGGCGAAGGCTACACCTTC. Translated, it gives CASSSGTGGEGYTF.

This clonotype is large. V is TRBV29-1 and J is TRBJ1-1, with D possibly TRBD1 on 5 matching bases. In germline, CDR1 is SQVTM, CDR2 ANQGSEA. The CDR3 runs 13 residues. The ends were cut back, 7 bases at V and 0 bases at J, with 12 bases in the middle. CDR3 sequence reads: CSALTDLNTEAFF. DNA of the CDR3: TGCAGCGCATTGACAGATTTGAACACTGAAGCTTTCTTT.

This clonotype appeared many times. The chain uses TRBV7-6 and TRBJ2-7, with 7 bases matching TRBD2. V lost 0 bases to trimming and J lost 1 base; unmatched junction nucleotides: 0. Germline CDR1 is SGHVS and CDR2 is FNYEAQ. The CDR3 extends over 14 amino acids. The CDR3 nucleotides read TGTGCCAGCAGCTTAGCGGGAGGGTCCTACGAGCAGTACTTC. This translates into CASSLAGGSYEQYF.

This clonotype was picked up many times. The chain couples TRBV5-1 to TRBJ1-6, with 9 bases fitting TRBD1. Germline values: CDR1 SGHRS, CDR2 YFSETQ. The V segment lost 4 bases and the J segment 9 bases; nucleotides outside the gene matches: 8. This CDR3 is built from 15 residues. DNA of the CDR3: TGCGCCAGCAGCCCGGACAGGGGATTGGGTTCACCCCTCCACTTT. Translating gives CASSPDRGLGSPLHF. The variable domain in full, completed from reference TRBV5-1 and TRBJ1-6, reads KAGVTQTPRYLIKTRGQQVTLSCSPISGHRSVSWYQQTPGQGLQFLFEYFSETQRNKGNFPGRFSGRQFSNSRSEMNVSTLELGDSALYLCASSPDRGLGSPLHFGNGTRLTVT.

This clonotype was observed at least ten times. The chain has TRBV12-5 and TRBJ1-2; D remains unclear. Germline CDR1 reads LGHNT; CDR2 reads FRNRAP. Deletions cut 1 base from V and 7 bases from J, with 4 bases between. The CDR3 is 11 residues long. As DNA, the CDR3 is TGTGCTAGTGGTTTGGACTCTGGCTACACCTTC. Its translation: CASGLDSGYTF.

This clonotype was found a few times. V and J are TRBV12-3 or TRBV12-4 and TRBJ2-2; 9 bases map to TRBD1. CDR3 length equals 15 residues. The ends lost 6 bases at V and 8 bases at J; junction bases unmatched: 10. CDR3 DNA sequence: TGTGCCAGCAGAACGGGACAGGGAGTGGTTGGGGAGCTGTTTTTT. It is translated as CASRTGQGVVGELFF.

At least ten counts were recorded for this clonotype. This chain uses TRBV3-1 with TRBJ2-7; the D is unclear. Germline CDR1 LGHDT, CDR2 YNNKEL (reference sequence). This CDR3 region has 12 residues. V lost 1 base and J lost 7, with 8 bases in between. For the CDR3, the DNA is TGTGCCAGCAGCCAAGTAGGCCTTGAGCAGTACTTC. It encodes CASSQVGLEQYF.

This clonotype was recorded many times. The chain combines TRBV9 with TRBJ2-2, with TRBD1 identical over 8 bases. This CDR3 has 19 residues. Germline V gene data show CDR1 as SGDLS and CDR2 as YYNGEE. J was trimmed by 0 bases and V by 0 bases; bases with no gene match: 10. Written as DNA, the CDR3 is TGTGCCAGCAGCGTAGTGCCAGGGGGCCGGAACCCGAACACCGGGGAGCTGTTTTTT. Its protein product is CASSVVPGGRNPNTGELFF.

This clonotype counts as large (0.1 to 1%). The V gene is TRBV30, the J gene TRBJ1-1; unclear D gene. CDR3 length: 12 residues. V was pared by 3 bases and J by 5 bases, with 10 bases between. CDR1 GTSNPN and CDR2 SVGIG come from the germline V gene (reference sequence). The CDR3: CAWSTKGTEAFF. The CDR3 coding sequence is TGTGCCTGGAGCACAAAAGGGACTGAAGCTTTCTTT.

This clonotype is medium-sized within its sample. The CDR3 spells CASSLDYQPYEQYF. The CDR3 DNA reads TGTGCCAGCAGCTTAGATTATCAACCCTACGAGCAGTACTTC. The chain recombines TRBV11-2 with TRBJ2-7, with D unresolved. The V end was cut by 0 bases, the J end by 2 bases, with 8 bases between. In germline, CDR1 is SGHAT, CDR2 FQNNGV. CDR3 length: 14 amino acids.

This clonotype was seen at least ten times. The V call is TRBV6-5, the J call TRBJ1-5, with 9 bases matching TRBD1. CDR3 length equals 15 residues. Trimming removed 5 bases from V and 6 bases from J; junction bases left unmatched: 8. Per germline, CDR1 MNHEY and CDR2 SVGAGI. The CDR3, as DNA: TGTGCCAGCAGTACCCTACAGGGGGCCGGTCAGCCCCAGCATTTT. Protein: CASSTLQGAGQPQHF.

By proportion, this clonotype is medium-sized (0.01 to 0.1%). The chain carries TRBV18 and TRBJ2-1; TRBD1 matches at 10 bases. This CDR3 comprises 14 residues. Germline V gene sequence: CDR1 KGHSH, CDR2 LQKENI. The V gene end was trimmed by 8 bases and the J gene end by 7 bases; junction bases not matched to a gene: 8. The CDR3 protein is CASTRQGAVNEQFF. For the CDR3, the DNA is TGTGCCAGCACTAGACAGGGGGCGGTAAATGAGCAGTTCTTC. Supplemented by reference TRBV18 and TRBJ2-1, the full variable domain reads NAGVMQNPRHLVRRRGQEARLRCSPMKGHSHVYWYRQLPEEGLKFMVYLQKENIIDESGMPKERFSAEFPKEGPSILRIQQVVRGDSAAYFCASTRQGAVNEQFFGPGTRLTVL.

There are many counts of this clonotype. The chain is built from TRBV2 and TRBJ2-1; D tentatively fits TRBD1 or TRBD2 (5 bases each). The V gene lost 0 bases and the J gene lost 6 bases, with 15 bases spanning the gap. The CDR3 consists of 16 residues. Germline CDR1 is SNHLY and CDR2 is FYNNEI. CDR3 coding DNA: TGTGCCAGCAGTGAAGCGAGGGGTGATGATGCCAATGAGCAGTTCTTC. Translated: CASSEARGDDANEQFF.

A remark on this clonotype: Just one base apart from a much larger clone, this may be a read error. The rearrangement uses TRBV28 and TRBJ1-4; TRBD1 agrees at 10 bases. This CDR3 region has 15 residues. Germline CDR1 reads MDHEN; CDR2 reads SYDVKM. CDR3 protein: CASSLRTGGREKLYF. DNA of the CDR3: TGTGCCAGCAGCCTGAGGACAGGGGGGCGTGAAAAACTGTATTTT. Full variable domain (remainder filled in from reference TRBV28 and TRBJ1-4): DVKVTQSSRYLVKRTGEKVFLECVQDMDHENMFWYRQDPGLGLRLIYFSYDVKMKEKGDIPEGYSVSREKKERFSLILESASTNQTSMYLCASSLRTGGREKLYFGSGTQLSVL.

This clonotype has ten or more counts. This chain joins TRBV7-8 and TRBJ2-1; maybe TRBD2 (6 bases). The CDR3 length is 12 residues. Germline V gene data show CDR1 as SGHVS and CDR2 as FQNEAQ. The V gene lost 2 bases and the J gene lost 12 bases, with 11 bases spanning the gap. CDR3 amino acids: CASSLIGGGQFF. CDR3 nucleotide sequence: TGTGCCAGCAGCTTAATCGGGGGAGGGCAGTTCTTC.

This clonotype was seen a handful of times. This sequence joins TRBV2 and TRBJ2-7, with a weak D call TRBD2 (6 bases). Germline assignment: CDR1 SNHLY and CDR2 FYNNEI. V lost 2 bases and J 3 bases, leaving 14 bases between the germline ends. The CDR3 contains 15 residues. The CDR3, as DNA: TGTGCCAGCAGTGAAAATCCGGCTAGCGTCTACGAGCAGTACTTC. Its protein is CASSENPASVYEQYF.

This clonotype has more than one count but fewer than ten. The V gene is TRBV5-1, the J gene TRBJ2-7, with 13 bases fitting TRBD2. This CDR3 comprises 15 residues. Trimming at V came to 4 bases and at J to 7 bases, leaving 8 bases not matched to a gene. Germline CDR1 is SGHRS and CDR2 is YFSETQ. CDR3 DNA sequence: TGCGCCAGCAGCCCAGGACTAGCGGGGGCGGAGGAGCAGTACTTC. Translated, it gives CASSPGLAGAEEQYF.

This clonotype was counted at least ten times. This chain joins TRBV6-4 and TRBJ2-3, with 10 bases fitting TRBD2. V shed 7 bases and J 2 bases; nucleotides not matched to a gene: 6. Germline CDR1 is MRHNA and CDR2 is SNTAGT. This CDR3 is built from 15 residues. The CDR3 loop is CASTKTSGSTDTQYF. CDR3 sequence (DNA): TGTGCCAGCACCAAGACTAGCGGGTCCACAGATACGCAGTATTTT.

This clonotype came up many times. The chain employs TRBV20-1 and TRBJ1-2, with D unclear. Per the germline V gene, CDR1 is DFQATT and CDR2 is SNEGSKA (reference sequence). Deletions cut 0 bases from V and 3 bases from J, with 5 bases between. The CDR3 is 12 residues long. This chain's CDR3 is CSARDSYYGYTF. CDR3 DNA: TGCAGTGCTAGAGATAGTTACTATGGCTACACCTTC.

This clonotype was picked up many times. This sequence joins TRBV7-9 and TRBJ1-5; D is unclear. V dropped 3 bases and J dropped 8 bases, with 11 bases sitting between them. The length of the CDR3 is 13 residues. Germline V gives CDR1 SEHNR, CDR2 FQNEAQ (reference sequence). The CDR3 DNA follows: TGTGCCAGCAGCTTCGGCCTTGATGAGCCCCAGCATTTT. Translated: CASSFGLDEPQHF.

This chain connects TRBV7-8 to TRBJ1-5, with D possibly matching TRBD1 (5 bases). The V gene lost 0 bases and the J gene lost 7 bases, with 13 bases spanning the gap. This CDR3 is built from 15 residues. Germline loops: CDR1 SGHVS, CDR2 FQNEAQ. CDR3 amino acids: CASSLAHGADQPQHF. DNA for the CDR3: TGTGCCAGCAGCTTAGCACACGGGGCGGACCAGCCCCAGCATTTT.